One and the same sample provided the 2 T cell receptor beta chains below, sequenced in a study of blood T cell repertoires in COVID-19. TCRdb's table, derived via immunoSEQ multiplex PCR, lists solely in-frame clones and lacks some. Counted here are tens of thousands of clones, about three quarters occurring once; the ten biggest clones make up approximately 21%. The sequencing sample was made of peripheral blood. The origin of the receptors is a man younger than 45 with COVID-19, enrolled during active disease.

The chain recombines TRBV12-3 or TRBV12-4 with TRBJ2-1; D is uncertain. The CDR3 is 12 residues long. The V end was cut by 5 bases, the J end by 3 bases, with 5 bases between. The CDR3 region is CASSRHYNEQFF. CDR3 DNA: TGTGCCAGCAGTCGACACTACAATGAGCAGTTCTTC.

V usage is TRBV2 and J usage is TRBJ2-3, with 9 bases matching TRBD2. V lost 7 bases, J lost 2 bases, and 10 bases stayed unmatched. Per germline, CDR1 SNHLY and CDR2 FYNNEI. The CDR3 is 16 amino acids. In nucleotides, the CDR3 is TGTGCCAGCACTTTAGAGCGGGGGGTTTCCACAGATACGCAGTATTTT. It codes for CASTLERGVSTDTQYF.